This TCR beta chain was identified during a study of T cell repertoires in cytomegalovirus infection. Overall study: Public TCR beta signatures provided an indication of both CMV infection and a matching HLA type.

MiXCR was run by TCRdb on the reads, yielding one entry per CDR3 protein. Of approximately 170,000 distinct CDR3 sequences in the sample, approximately 17% were seen once. CDR3 size: 14 residues. Germline assignment: CDR1 SEHNR and CDR2 FQNEAQ (reference sequence). Trimming took off 5 bases at V and 3 bases at J, with 11 bases between the two ends. The source of this sequence is a human donor in good health (CMV status not recorded). Some clones in this sample may be carry-over from other donors' samples. The V call is TRBV7-9, the J call TRBJ2-4, with a tentative D call TRBD1 (6 bases). Sample: CD8+ T cells from PBMCs. The CDR3 DNA reads as TGTGCCAGCAGCCCGGAAGGGGGCAAAAACATTCAGTACTTC. It is translated as CASSPEGGKNIQYF.